This TCR beta chain was recorded in a study of blood T cell repertoires in COVID-19. Clones were read by immunoSEQ multiplex PCR, and TCRdb kept only the in-frame ones, dropping some. Of roughly 180,000 clones listed, around 94% are singletons. Germline V gives CDR1 SGHRS, CDR2 YFSETQ. This CDR3 spans 18 amino acids. V lost 4 bases and J lost 4; bases outside the gene matches: 9. V and J are TRBV5-1 and TRBJ2-2; 14 bases map to TRBD2. Sequenced material: peripheral blood. The TCR was taken from a man aged 30 to 45 with COVID-19, enrolled during active disease. This CDR3 is CASSAGLAGAVGTGELFF. The CDR3 DNA sequence: TGCGCCAGCAGCGCGGGACTAGCGGGGGCCGTGGGCACCGGGGAGCTGTTTTTT.